This TCR beta chain was documented in a study of beta chain features in type 1 diabetes. Study-level findings and limits: The study found moderately but significantly shorter TCRB CDR3s in all four CD4+ subsets of Type 1 diabetes patients. Type 1 diabetes patients had VDJ junctions that carried fewer insertions and more deletions. With patients and controls alike, PCR might favor shorter templates to an equal degree.

Since all of the isolated RNA was reverse transcribed, expressed TCRB transcripts were what got sequenced. Mean read depth for naive, central memory and regulatory T cell samples was several million reads. Using immunoSEQ multiplex PCR, the repertoire was profiled, and TCRdb retains in-frame clones only, with some absent. The profile shows 250,000 to 300,000 clones, roughly a quarter of them singletons. On this clone: Its antigen is not identified.

Once sorted, every population was more than 98% pure. The CDR3 spans 13 residues. Germline-derived CDR1 and CDR2 are SQVTM and ANQGSEA. Trimming removed 4 bases from V and 5 bases from J, with 13 bases in between. The material sequenced was naive CD4+ T cells from blood. The rearrangement uses TRBV29-1 and TRBJ2-3; D may be TRBD1 (5 bases). This sequence was found in a woman younger than 45 with type 1 diabetes. The CDR3 spells CSVVTVSQDTQYF. CDR3 DNA: TGCAGCGTTGTGACAGTAAGCCAAGATACGCAGTATTTT.